This T cell receptor (beta chain) was recorded in a study of blood T cell repertoires in COVID-19. Study-level background: The United States, Italy and Spain were the sources of the acute and convalescent COVID-19 samples.

The ends were cut back, 4 bases at V and 8 bases at J, with 14 bases in the middle. The CDR3 runs 14 residues. Germline V gene sequence: CDR1 KGHDR, CDR2 SFDVKD. The repertoire was sequenced with immunoSEQ multiplex PCR; TCRdb's copy has only in-frame clones and lacks some. The sample shows around 260,000 clones, about 85% of them seen only once. This receptor was identified in a man aged 18 to 30 with active or convalescent COVID-19. The chain is built from TRBV24-1 and TRBJ2-1, with D perhaps TRBD1 (5 bases). Sequenced input: peripheral blood. The CDR3 sequence: CATSDSQGFDEQFF. In nucleotides, the CDR3 is TGTGCCACCAGTGACTCGCAGGGCTTCGATGAGCAGTTCTTC.